This T cell receptor beta chain was identified during a study of blood T cell repertoires in COVID-19. Whole-study context: The origin of the acute and convalescent COVID-19 samples was the United States, Italy and Spain.

This clone was observed a handful of times. Profiled with immunoSEQ multiplex PCR; TCRdb holds only in-frame clones, not every one. The sample shows about 65,000 clones, about 84% of them seen only once. This CDR3 has 12 amino acids. Germline V gives CDR1 GTSNPN, CDR2 SVGIG (reference sequence). Deletions cut 2 bases from V and 1 base from J, with 5 bases between. The TCR sequence derives from a human donor in a cohort sampled during active COVID-19. The rearrangement uses TRBV30 and TRBJ1-1; D is uncertain. Source material: peripheral blood. The CDR3 DNA sequence: TGTGCCTGGAGTAATAGGAACACTGAAGCTTTCTTT. This sequence encodes CAWSNRNTEAFF. Complete variable domain (other parts from reference TRBV30 and TRBJ1-1): SQTIHQWPATLVQPVGSPLSLECTVEGTSNPNLYWYRQAAGRGLQLLFYSVGIGQISSEVPQNLSASRPQDRQFILSSKKLLLSDSGFYLCAWSNRNTEAFFGQGTRLTVV.